A selection of T cell receptor beta chains follows, all from one sample in a study of T cells expressing NK-cell markers. TCRdb re-called the 5' RACE reads; one entry per CDR3 protein, DNA not given. This specimen shows approximately 170,000 distinct CDR3 sequences; the ten leading clones hold 20% to 25%. Sequencing was performed on blood T cells: a sorted CD56 or NKG2C T cell subset, CD4+ or CD8+ T cells, or bulk PBMC T cells (not recorded which). These receptors originate from a man aged 18-75 years in good health. Each CDR3 is given with its conserved first and last residue. The order of the fields is J gene, V gene, CDR3 protein.

>TRBJ1-2|TRBV9
CASSANRGIYGYTF
>TRBJ2-7|TRBV6-6
CASSPVPDGEQYF
>TRBJ1-4|TRBV7-6
CASSLVDNPGEKLFF
>TRBJ2-1|TRBV7-9
CASSFPSGGPDEQFF
>TRBJ2-5|TRBV6-5
CASSLFRTAQKETQYF
>TRBJ2-6|TRBV13
CASSYQGGSGANVLTF
>TRBJ2-5|TRBV15
CATSRDFRDTFQETQYF
>TRBJ2-7|TRBV7-8
CASSLASGRFEQYF
>TRBJ2-3|TRBV20-1
CSASLQGSWTSTDTQYF
>TRBJ2-7|TRBV2
CASSLIDTEQYF
>TRBJ2-7|TRBV7-9
CASSPNRDRLYEQYF
>TRBJ2-7|TRBV25-1
CASSEYIGGADEQYF
>TRBJ2-3|TRBV20-1
CSARGQRADTQYF
>TRBJ2-7|TRBV15
CATSRTPAGADYEQYF
>TRBJ1-6|TRBV6-1
CASSEYGLRDSPLHF
>TRBJ2-1|TRBV24-1
CATSDFWGSGDEQFF
>TRBJ2-3|TRBV30
CAWDGNREADTQYF
>TRBJ2-5|TRBV20-1
CSARGTGLGETQYF
>TRBJ2-3|TRBV7-3
CASSPATGDADTQYF
>TRBJ2-7|TRBV4-2
CASSQDPRSARGFYEQYF
>TRBJ2-7|TRBV7-2
CASSLDRPGYSYEQYF
>TRBJ1-1|TRBV29-1
CSVELGEMNTEAFF
>TRBJ2-2|TRBV19
CASSIKGAYTGELFF
>TRBJ2-4|TRBV20-1
CSGGGEAKNIQYF